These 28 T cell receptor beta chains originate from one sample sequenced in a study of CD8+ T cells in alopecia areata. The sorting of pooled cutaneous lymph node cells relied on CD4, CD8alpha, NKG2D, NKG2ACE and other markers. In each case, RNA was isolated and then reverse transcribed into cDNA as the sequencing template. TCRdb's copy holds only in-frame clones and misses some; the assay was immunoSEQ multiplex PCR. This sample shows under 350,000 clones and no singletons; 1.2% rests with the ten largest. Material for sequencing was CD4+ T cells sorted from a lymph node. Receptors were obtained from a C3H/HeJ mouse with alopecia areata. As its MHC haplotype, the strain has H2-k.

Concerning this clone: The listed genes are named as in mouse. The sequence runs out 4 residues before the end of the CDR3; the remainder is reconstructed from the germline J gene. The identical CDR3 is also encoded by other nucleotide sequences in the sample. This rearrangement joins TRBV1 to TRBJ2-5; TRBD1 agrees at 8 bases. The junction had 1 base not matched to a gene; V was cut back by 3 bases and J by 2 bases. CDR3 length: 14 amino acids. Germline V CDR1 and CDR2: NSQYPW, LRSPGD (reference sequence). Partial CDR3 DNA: TGCACCTGCAGTGCTGACAGGGGCCAAGAC. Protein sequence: CTCSADRGQD. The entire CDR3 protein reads CTCSADRGQDTQYF.

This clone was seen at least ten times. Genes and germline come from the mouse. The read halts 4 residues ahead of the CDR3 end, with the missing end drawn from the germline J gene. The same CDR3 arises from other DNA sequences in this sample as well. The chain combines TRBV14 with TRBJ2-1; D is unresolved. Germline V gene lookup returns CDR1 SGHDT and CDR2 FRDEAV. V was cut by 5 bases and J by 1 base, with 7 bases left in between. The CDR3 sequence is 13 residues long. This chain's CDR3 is CASRRQNYAEQFF. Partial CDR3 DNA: TGTGCCAGCAGGCGACAAAACTATGCT.

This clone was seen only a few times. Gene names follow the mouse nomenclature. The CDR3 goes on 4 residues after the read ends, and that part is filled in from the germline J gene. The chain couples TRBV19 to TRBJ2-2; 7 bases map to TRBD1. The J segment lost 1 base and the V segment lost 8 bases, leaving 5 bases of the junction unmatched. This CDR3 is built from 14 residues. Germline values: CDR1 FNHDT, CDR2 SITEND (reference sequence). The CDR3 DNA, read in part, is TGTGCCAGTCTCCGGGACAGAAACACCGGG. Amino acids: CASLRDRNTG. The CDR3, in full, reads CASLRDRNTGQLYF.

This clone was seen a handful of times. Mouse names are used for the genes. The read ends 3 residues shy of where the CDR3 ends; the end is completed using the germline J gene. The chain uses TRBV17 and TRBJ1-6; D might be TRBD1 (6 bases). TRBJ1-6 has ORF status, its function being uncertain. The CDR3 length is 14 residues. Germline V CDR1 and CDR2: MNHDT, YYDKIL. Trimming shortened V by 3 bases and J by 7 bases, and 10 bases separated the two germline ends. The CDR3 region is CASSSGQRNSPLYF. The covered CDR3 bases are TGTGCTAGCAGTAGTGGACAGAGAAATTCGCCC.

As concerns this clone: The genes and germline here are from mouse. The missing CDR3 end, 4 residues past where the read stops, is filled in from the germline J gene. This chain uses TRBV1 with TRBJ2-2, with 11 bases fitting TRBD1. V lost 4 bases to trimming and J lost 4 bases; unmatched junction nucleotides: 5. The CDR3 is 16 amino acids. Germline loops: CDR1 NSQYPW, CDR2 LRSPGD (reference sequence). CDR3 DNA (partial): TGCACCTGCAGTGGATCCGGGACAGGGGGCACCGGG. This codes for CTCSGSGTGGTG. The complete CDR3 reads CTCSGSGTGGTGQLYF. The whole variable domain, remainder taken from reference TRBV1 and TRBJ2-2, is VTLLEQNPRWRLVPRGQAVNLRCILKNSQYPWMSWYQQDLQKQLQWLFTLRSPGDKEVKSLPGADYLATRVTDTELRLQVANMSQGRTLYCTCSGSGTGGTGQLYFGEGSKLTVL.

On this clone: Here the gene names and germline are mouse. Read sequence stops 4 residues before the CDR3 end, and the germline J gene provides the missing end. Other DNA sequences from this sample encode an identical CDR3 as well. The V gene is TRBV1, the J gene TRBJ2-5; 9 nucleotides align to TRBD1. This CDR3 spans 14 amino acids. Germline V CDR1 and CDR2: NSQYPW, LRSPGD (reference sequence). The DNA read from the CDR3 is TGCACCTGCAGTGCCACAGGGGGCAGGGAC. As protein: CTCSATGGRD. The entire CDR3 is CTCSATGGRDTQYF.

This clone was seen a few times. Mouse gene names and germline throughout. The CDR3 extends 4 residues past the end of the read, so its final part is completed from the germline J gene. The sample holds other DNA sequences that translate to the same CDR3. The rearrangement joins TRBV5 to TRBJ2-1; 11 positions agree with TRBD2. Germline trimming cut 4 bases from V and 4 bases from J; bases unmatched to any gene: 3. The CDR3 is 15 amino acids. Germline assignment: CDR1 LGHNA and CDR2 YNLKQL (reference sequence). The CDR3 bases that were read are TGTGCCAGCAGCCGCGACTGGGGGGGATATGCT. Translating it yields CASSRDWGGYA. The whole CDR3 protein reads CASSRDWGGYAEQFF.

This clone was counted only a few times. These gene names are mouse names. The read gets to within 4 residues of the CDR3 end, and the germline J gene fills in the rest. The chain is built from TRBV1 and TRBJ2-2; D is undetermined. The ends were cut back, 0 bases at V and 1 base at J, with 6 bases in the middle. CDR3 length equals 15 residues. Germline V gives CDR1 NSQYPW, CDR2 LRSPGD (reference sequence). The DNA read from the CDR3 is TGCACCTGCAGTGCAGACTGGAAAAACACCGGG. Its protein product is CTCSADWKNTG. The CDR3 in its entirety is CTCSADWKNTGQLYF.

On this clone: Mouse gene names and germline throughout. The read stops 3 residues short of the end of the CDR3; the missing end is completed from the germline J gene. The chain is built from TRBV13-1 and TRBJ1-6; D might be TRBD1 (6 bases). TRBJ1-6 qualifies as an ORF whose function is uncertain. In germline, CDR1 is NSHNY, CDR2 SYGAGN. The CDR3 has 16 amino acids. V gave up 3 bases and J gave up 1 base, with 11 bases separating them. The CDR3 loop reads CASSGPGQSYNSPLYF. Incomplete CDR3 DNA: TGTGCCAGCAGTGGTCCGGGACAATCCTATAATTCGCCC.

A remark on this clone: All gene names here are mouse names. This chain's CDR3 is CASSQDWGETEQFF. Incomplete CDR3 DNA: TGTGCCAGCAGCCAAGACTGGGGGGAGACT. The chain employs TRBV5 and TRBJ2-1; TRBD2 matches 8 bases. The DNA ends 4 residues before the CDR3 does, and the rest of the CDR3 is filled in from the germline J gene. The CDR3 loop spans 14 amino acids. Germline loops: CDR1 LGHNA, CDR2 YNLKQL (reference sequence).

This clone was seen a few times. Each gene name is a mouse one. The CDR3 loop is CASSIWAANTGQLYF. Partial CDR3 DNA: TGTGCCAGCAGTATCTGGGCGGCAAACACCGGG. The V and J genes are TRBV19 and TRBJ2-2; D perhaps matches TRBD2 (5 bases). The CDR3 goes on 4 residues after the read ends, and that part is filled in from the germline J gene. Trimming pared 2 bases from V and 0 bases from J, leaving 8 bases between. The CDR3 length is 15 residues. Germline V gives CDR1 FNHDT, CDR2 SITEND (reference sequence).

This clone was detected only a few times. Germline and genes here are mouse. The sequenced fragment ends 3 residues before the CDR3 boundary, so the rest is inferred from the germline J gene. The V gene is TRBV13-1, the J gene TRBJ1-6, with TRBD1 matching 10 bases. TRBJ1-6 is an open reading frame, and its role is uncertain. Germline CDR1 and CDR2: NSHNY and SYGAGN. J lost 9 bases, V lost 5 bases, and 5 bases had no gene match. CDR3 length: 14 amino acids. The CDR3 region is CASRETGGASPLYF. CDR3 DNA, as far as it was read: TGTGCCAGCAGAGAGACAGGGGGCGCTTCGCCC.

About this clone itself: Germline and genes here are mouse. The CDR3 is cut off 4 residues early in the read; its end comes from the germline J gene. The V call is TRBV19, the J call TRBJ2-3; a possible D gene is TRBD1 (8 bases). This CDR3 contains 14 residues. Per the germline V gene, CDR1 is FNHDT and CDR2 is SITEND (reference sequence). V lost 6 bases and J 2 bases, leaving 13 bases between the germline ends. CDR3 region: CASTHRGAAETLYF. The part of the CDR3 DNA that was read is TGTGCCAGCACCCACAGGGGGGCTGCAGAA. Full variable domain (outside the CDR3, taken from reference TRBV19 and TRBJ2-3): GGIITQTPKFLIGQEGQKLTLKCQQNFNHDTMYWYRQDSGKGLRLIYYSITENDLQKGDLSEGYDASREKKSSFSLTVTSAQKNEMAVFLCASTHRGAAETLYFGSGTRLTVL.

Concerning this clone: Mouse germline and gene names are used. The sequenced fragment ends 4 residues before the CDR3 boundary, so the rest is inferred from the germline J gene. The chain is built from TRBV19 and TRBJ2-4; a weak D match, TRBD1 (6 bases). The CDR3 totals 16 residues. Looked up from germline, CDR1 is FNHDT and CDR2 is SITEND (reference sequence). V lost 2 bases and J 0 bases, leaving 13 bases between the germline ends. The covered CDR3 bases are TGTGCCAGCAGTATTAGGGCAGGGGCTAGTCAAAAC. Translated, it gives CASSIRAGASQN. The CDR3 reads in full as CASSIRAGASQNTLYF.

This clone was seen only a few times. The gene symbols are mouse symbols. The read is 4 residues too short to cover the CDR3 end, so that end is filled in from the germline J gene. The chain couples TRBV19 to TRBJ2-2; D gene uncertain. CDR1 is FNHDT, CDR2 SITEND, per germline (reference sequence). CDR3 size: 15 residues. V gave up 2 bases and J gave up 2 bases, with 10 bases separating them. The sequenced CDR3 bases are TGTGCCAGCAGTATGGGGTGGAGGAACACCGGG. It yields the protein CASSMGWRNTG. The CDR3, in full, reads CASSMGWRNTGQLYF.

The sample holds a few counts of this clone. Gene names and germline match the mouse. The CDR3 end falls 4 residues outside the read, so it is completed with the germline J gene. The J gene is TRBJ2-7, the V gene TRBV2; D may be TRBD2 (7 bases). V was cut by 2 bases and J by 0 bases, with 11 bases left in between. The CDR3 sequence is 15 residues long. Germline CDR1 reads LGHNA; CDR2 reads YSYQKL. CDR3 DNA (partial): TGTGCCAGCAGCCAAAGGGGGGCCCTCTCCTAT. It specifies CASSQRGALSY. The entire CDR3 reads CASSQRGALSYEQYF.

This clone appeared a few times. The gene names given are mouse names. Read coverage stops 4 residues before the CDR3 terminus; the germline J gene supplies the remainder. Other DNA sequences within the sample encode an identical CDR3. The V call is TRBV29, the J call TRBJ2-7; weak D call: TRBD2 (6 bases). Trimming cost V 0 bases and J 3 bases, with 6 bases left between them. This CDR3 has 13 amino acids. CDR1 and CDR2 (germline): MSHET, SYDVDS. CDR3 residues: CASSLSGGYEQYF. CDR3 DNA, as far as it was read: TGTGCTAGCAGTTTATCTGGGGGCTAT.

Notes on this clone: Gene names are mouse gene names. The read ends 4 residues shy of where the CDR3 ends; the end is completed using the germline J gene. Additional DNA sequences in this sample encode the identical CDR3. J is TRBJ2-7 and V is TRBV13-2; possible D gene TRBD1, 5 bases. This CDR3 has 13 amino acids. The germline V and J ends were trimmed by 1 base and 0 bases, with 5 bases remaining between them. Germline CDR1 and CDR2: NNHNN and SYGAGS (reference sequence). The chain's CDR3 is CASGDQGSYEQYF. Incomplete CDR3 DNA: TGTGCCAGCGGTGATCAGGGCTCCTAT.

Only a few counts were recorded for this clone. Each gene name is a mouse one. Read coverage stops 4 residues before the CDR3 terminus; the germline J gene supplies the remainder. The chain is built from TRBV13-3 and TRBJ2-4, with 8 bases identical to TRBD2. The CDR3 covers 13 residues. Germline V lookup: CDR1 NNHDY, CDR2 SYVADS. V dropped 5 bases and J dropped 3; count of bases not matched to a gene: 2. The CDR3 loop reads CASRPGGQNTLYF. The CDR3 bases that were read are TGTGCCAGCAGACCTGGGGGGCAAAAC. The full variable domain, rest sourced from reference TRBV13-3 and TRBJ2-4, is EAAVTQSPRSKVAVTGGKVTLSCHQTNNHDYMYWYRQDTGHGLRLIHYSYVADSTEKGDIPDGYKASRPSQENFSLILELASLSQTAVYFCASRPGGQNTLYFGAGTRLSVL.

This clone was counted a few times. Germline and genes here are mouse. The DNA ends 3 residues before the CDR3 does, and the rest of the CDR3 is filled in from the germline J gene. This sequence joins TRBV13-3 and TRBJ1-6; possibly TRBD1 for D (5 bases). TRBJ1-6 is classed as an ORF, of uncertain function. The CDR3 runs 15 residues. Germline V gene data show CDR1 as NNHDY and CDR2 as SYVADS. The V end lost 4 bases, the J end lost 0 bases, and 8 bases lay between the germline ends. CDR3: CASSSTDSYNSPLYF. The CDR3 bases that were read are TGTGCCAGCAGTTCGACAGATTCCTATAATTCGCCC.

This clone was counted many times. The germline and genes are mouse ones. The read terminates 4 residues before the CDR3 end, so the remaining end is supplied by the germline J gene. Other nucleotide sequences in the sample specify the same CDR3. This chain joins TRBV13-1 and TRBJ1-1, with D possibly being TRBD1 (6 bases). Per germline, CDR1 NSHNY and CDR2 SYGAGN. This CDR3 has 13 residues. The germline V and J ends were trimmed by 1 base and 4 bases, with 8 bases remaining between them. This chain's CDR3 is CASSDRGGTEVFF. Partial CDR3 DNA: TGTGCCAGCAGTGATAGGGGGGGCACA.

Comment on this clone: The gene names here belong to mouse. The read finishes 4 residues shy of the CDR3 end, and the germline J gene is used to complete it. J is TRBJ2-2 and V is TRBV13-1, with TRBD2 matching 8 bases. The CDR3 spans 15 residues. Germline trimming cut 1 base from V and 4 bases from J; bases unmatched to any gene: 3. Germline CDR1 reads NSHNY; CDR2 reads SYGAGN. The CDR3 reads CASSDPLGGTGQLYF. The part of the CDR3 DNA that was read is TGTGCCAGCAGTGATCCTCTGGGGGGCACCGGG.

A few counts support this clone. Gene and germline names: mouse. The sequenced part of the CDR3 DNA is TGTGCCAGCATCCGGGACAAATATGCT. This sequence encodes CASIRDKYA. Given in full, the CDR3 is CASIRDKYAEQFF. V is TRBV19 and J is TRBJ2-1; D is perhaps TRBD1 (6 bases). The DNA ends 4 residues before the CDR3 does, and the rest of the CDR3 is filled in from the germline J gene. The germline gives CDR1 FNHDT, CDR2 SITEND (reference sequence). Trimming took off 6 bases at V and 4 bases at J, with 11 bases between the two ends. There are 13 residues in the CDR3. The full variable domain, with the rest looked up from reference TRBV19 and TRBJ2-1, is GGIITQTPKFLIGQEGQKLTLKCQQNFNHDTMYWYRQDSGKGLRLIYYSITENDLQKGDLSEGYDASREKKSSFSLTVTSAQKNEMAVFLCASIRDKYAEQFFGPGTRLTVL.

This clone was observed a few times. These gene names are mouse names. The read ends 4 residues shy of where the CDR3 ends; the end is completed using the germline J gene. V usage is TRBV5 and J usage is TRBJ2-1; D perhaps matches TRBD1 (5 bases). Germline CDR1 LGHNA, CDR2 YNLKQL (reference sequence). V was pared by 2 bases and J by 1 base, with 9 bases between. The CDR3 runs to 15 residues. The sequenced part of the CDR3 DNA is TGTGCCAGCAGCCAACAGGGCGGGAACTATGCT. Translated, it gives CASSQQGGNYA. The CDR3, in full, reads CASSQQGGNYAEQFF.

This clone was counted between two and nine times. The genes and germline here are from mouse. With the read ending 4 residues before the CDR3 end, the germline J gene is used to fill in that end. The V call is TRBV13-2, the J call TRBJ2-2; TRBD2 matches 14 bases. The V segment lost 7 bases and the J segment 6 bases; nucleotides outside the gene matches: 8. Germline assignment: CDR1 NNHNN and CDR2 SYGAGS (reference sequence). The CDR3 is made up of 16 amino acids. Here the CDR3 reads CASRWPGLGGPGQLYF. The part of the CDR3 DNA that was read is TGTGCCAGCAGGTGGCCGGGACTGGGGGGGCCCGGG.

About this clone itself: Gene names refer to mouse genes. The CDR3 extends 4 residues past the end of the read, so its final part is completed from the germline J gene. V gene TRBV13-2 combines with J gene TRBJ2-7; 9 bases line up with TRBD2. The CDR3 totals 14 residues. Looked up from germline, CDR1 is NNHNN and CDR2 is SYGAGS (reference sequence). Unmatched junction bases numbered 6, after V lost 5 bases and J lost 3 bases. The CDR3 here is CASGTTGGLYEQYF. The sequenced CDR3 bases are TGTGCCAGCGGGACGACTGGGGGTCTCTAT.

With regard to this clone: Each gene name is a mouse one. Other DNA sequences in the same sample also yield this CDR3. This CDR3 is CTCSETGVNYAEQFF. Incomplete CDR3 DNA: TGCACCTGCAGTGAGACTGGCGTTAACTATGCT. The genes are TRBV1 and TRBJ2-1; TRBD2 is a possible D gene (6 bases). The read finishes 4 residues shy of the CDR3 end, and the germline J gene is used to complete it. CDR1 is NSQYPW and CDR2 is LRSPGD in the germline V gene (reference sequence). The length of the CDR3 is 15 residues. V lost 4 bases, J lost 0 bases, and 10 bases lay in between.

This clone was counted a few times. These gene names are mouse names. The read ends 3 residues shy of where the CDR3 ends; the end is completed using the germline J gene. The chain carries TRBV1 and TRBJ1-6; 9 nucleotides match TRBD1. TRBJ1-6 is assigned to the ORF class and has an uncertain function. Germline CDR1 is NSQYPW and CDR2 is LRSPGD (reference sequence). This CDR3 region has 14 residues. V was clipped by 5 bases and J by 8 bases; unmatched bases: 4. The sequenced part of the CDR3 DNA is TGCACCTGCAGTCCGGACAGGGGTTATTCGCCC. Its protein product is CTCSPDRGYSP. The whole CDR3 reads CTCSPDRGYSPLYF.